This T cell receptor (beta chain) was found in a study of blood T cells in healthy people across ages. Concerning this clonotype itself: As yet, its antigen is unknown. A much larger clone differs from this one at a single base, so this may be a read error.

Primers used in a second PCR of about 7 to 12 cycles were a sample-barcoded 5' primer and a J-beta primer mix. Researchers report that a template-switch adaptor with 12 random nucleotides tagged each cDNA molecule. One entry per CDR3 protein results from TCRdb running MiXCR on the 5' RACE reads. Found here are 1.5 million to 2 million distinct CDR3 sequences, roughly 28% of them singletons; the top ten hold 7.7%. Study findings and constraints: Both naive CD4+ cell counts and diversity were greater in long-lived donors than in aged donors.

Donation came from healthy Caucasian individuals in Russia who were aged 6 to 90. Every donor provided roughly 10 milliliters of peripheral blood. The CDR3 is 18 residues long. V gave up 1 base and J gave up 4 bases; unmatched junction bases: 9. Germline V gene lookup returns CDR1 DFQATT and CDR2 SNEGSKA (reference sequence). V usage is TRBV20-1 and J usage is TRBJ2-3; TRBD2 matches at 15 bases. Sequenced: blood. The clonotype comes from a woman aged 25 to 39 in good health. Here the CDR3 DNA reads TGCAGTGCTAGAGGCCCCTTGGGACTAGCGGGAGGTCCAGATACGCAGTATTTT. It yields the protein CSARGPLGLAGGPDTQYF.